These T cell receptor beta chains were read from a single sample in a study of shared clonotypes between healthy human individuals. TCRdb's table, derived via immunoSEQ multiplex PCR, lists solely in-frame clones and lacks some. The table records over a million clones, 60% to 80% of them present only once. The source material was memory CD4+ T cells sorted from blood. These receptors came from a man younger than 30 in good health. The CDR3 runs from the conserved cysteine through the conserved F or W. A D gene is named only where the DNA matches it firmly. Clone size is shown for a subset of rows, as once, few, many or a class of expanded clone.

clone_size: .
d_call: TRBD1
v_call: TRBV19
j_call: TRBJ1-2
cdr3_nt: TGTGCCAGTAGTATCCCCGGGACAGGGGCTATCTACACCTTC
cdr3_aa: CASSIPGTGAIYTF

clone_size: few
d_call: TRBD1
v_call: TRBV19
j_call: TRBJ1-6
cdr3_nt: TGTGCGGCTACAGGGGGAATAGGCTCACCCCTCCACTTT
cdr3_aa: CAATGGIGSPLHF

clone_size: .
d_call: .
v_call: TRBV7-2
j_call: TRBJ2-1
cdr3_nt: TGTGCCAGCAGCTTTTTCAATGAGCAGTTCTTC
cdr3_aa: CASSFFNEQFF

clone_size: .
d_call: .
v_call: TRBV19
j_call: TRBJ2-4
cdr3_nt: TGTGCCAGTAGTATTTCCAAAAACATTCAGTACTTC
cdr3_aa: CASSISKNIQYF

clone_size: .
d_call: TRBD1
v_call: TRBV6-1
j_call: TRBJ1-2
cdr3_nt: TGTGCCAGCAGTGAAGAGTCAGGGGGCTATGGCTACACCTTC
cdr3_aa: CASSEESGGYGYTF

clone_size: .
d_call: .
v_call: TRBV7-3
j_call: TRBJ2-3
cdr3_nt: TGTGCCAGCAGCTTAAACGGGGGACCGGGAGATACGCAGTATTTT
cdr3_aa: CASSLNGGPGDTQYF

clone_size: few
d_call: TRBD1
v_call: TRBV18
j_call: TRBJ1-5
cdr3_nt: TGTGCCAGCTCACAGAATCCGGGACAGGGAGGCCAGCCCCAGCATTTT
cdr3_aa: CASSQNPGQGGQPQHF

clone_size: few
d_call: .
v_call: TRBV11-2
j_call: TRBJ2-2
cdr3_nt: TGTGCCAGCAGCCGCATTCAGGGGAACACCGGGGAGCTGTTTTTT
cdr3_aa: CASSRIQGNTGELFF

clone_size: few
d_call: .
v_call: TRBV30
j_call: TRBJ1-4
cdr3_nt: TGTGCCTGGAGCGTCCGGAGGTTTTGGGAAAAACTGTTTTTT
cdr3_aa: CAWSVRRFWEKLFF

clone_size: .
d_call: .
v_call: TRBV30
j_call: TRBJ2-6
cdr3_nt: TGTGCCTGGAGTACCTCTGGGGCCAACGTCCTGACTTTC
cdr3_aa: CAWSTSGANVLTF

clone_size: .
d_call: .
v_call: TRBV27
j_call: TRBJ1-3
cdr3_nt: TGTGCCAGCAGTCGACAAGCCGGAAACACCATATATTTT
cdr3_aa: CASSRQAGNTIYF

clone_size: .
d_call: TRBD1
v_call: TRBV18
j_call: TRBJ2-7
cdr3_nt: TGTGCCAGCTGGAGACAGGGGTCTGAACAGTACTTC
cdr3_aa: CASWRQGSEQYF

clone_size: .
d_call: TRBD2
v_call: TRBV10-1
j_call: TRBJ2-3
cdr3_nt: TGCGCCAGCAGTGAATTCCTAGCGGGGGCCACAGATACGCAGTATTTT
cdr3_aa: CASSEFLAGATDTQYF

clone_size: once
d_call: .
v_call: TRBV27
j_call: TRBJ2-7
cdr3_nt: TGTGCCAGCAGTTTATCAGGGACCCAGGGCTACGAGCAGTACTTC
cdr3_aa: CASSLSGTQGYEQYF